The 3 T cell receptor beta chains in this list originate from one sample, sequenced in a study of shared clonotypes between healthy human individuals. Positive CCR7 selection of CD45RO-negative cells yielded the naive CD8 cells, and terminally differentiated effector memory CD45RA+ cells were excluded. Generated by immunoSEQ multiplex PCR, the TCRdb table keeps only in-frame clones and is missing some. The sample has hundreds of thousands of clones; 85% to 95% are singletons. Input material: naive CD8+ T cells sorted from blood. The receptor set was obtained from a woman between 25 and 40 years old in good health.

The V and J genes are TRBV5-1 and TRBJ2-7; D is undetermined. The V gene's germline CDR1 is SGHRS and CDR2 YFSETQ. The V end was cut by 4 bases, the J end by 3 bases, with 11 bases between. The CDR3 is 13 amino acids. CDR3 residues: CASSPDESYEQYF. In DNA form, the CDR3 reads TGCGCCAGCAGCCCGGACGAAAGCTACGAGCAGTACTTC.

The chain joins TRBV28 to TRBJ2-7; 7 bases fit TRBD1. Germline-derived CDR1 and CDR2 are MDHEN and SYDVKM. Losses at the gene ends were 6 bases for V and 3 bases for J; bases not matched to a gene: 8. CDR3 length: 14 residues. The CDR3 coding sequence is TGTGCCAGCAGGCCGCGGACAGGATTCTACGAGCAGTACTTC. It is translated as CASRPRTGFYEQYF.

This clone was observed a single time. This chain joins TRBV30 and TRBJ2-3, with D perhaps matching TRBD2 (5 bases). Germline values: CDR1 GTSNPN, CDR2 SVGIG (reference sequence). The CDR3 is 13 residues long. V lost 3 bases to trimming and J lost 6 bases, with 13 bases between them. The DNA of the CDR3 is TGTGCCTGGAGCGCGGGTACGGTGGATACGCAGTATTTT. Protein product: CAWSAGTVDTQYF. The full variable domain, with the rest looked up from reference TRBV30 and TRBJ2-3, is SQTIHQWPATLVQPVGSPLSLECTVEGTSNPNLYWYRQAAGRGLQLLFYSVGIGQISSEVPQNLSASRPQDRQFILSSKKLLLSDSGFYLCAWSAGTVDTQYFGPGTRLTVL.